This TCR beta chain came from a study of cytomegalovirus exposure and HLA in healthy donors (dated by TCRdb to the late 2010s). The study in broad terms: An earlier analysis of 587 of the donors reported 250 to 300 Gb of sequence data and more than 90 million unique TCR beta sequences from 150 million to 200 million T cells. An early release that covered about 600 HLA-typed donors contained approximately 290 gigabases of sequencing data and some 87 million unique TCR sequences. The genetic ancestry cluster associated with self-reported Caucasian donors included about 84% of the 398 genotyped donors. The study aimed to test whether cataloging public T cell receptors could reveal signatures of past pathogen exposure. The T cell repertoires of roughly 660 subjects were profiled by immunosequencing and related to cytomegalovirus serostatus. A separate validation cohort of over 95 different subjects was used in addition to the approximately 640-subject first cohort. To predict cytomegalovirus infection status, the study combined high-throughput TCR immunosequencing, statistical association of individual TCRs with disease status, and machine learning. A later analysis re-examined previously published TCR beta repertoires from several hundred donors and added high-resolution HLA genotyping to investigate patterns of TCR occurrence. Rather than using new phenotypic data, the later analysis identified candidate immune exposures from TCR beta sequences and from how often those sequences occurred across donors. An earlier analysis of around 640 of the donors used high-throughput TCR beta sequencing to judge whether each TCR beta V gene segment behaved as functional or pseudogenic. Donor age, sex, ethnicity and CMV serostatus were collected together with the repertoire data. A later genetic analysis used genome-wide SNP genotypes for about 55% of the 666 donors, treating that subset as a discovery cohort. All discovery cohort repertoires had been generated on a single sequencing platform. HLA typing covered class I and class II loci at four-digit resolution. Typing coverage varied by locus: about 629-630 donors for A, B, C, DRB1 and DQB1; around 560 for DQA1; some 610 for DPA1; some 470 for DPB1. Several DR-DQ haplotypes were handled as single units for association and clustering because linkage in the cohort was strong. Among some 410 genotyped donors of the cohort, an average of approximately 240,000 unique TCR beta nucleotide sequences was sequenced per donor, of which about 19% were non-productive. On the study overall, not on this receptor specifically: Strong co-occurrence of HLA alleles, especially DR and DQ, made assigning TCR associations to individual alleles difficult. Only TCR beta chains were sequenced in this cohort, and the absence of alpha or paired-chain data limited detectable features. In a later analysis, HLA-associated TCR beta chains were found to be more clonally expanded and to have lower generation probabilities than equally common non-associated chains. Correlated functional status among segregating V segments might be attributable to linkage disequilibrium, but an unknown experimental factor could not be ruled out. An association between a missense DCLRE1C variant and V-gene and J-gene trimming of TCR beta chains was found in a later genetic analysis and replicated in an independent cohort. A few of the identified cytomegalovirus-associated TCR beta chains were confirmed in vitro to be specific for cytomegalovirus antigens. Because some donors lacked HLA typing at each locus, the association tests relied only on the typed subset. Immune exposure information for the cohort was limited to CMV serostatus. Because the 87-base-pair reads could not distinguish some IMGT-functional V segments, including TRBV6-2 and TRBV6-3, those segments were excluded. In a later genetic analysis, fewer N-insertions in productive TCRs were reported among donors in an Asian-associated ancestry cluster than the approximately 670-donor mean. The presence/absence analyses assumed that sequencing depth was roughly uniform across donors, and that assumption may not be true. Cytomegalovirus status was reported to be diagnosed by the classifier with high specificity and sensitivity in both the original and validation cohorts. Around 16 rarely observed V segments, including chromosome 9 orphons, were excluded from the earlier analysis of about 500 of the donors because counts were too low. A later analysis found that most CMV-associated TCR beta chains appeared HLA-restricted, with HLA associations seemingly driven largely by CMV exposure. A further reported finding was that TCR beta sequences accurately predicted the HLA-A and HLA-B alleles for most subjects in the first cohort. A later analysis associated 15,000 to 20,000 TCR beta sequences with specific HLA alleles at a false discovery rate of 0.05. In a later analysis, TCR association rates were found to vary across HLA loci, with the most associated TCRs seen for DRB1 alleles and the fewest for HLA-C alleles. In an earlier analysis of fewer than 750 of the donors, most TCR beta V segments were observed in productive rearrangements about 87% or about 30% of the time, broadly matching IMGT annotations. The authors suggested that the approach could potentially be generalized to other disease states and immunological phenotypes. Several of the top co-occurrence clusters appeared to be linked to parvovirus B19, influenza, CMV and Epstein-Barr virus, according to a later analysis. The study gave a list of about 150 TCR beta chains associated with cytomegalovirus. While some public TCRs were present in many individuals, most TCR sequences turned up only very rarely across donors. The sequencing pipeline was judged likely to have produced a cluster of highly shared sequence variants as a technical artifact.

In total, approximately 700 healthy bone marrow donors made up the cohort. Cohort members were all nominally healthy when sampled, although unrecorded immune exposures were likely present. The donor tested CMV seropositive, placing the donor among the 289 seropositive members of the cohort. Every donor gave a peripheral blood sample, and the peripheral blood mononuclear cells from that sample were used for TCR beta sequencing. The Qiagen DNeasy Blood Extraction Kit was used to extract genomic DNA from the blood cell samples. From its cysteine to its phenylalanine, the CDR3 spans 17 amino acids. The CDR3 DNA has 51 bases and is translated from base 1. V trim: 0 bases; J trim: 6 bases; unmatched bases: 12. CDR1 and CDR2 (SGHAT, FQNNGV) derive from the germline V gene. On this clone itself: Its antigen remains undetermined. No much larger clone is present one base from it, and per-base qualities are unavailable.

Libraries were built with the immunoSEQ multiplex PCR assay. A mixture of 60 forward primers for TCR Vbeta segments and 13 reverse primers for TCR Jbeta segments was used in the multiplex PCR. The CDR3 region of rearranged TCR beta genes was amplified from genomic DNA by a multiplex PCR assay. On the Illumina HiSeq System, the amplified TCR beta libraries were sequenced as 87-base-pair reads. Per the source publication's procedure: Across the roughly 700 repertoires, a later analysis counted tens of millions of unique TCR beta chains, roughly 11 million of which were shared by at least two donors. A nearest-neighbor algorithm error-corrected the raw reads and collapsed the reads into unique sequences, merging closely related sequences to remove PCR and sequencing errors. V, D and J gene segments were assigned by aligning CDR3 sequences to IMGT reference sequences. For a sequence to be retained, a match of at least six nucleotides was required to both a V gene segment and a J gene segment. A rearrangement was called productive if the CDR3 had no stop codons and remained in frame with V and J, and every other rearrangement was called non-productive. CDR3 was defined according to IMGT convention as the region running from the second conserved V-encoded cysteine to the conserved J-encoded phenylalanine. The earlier analysis of some 540 of the donors excluded any sequence lacking an unambiguous match to a single V gene segment. An earlier analysis of roughly 590 of the donors called V segments functional above 56.7% productive rearrangements and segregating when the between-donor standard deviation exceeded 5%. A statistical classification framework was built for diagnosing cytomegalovirus status from the catalog of TCR beta chain sequences. A later analysis assigned V and J genes by comparing TCR nucleotide sequences with IMGT/GENE-DB human TR gene sequences. A later analysis assigned CDR3 sequences and most-parsimonious VDJ recombination scenarios with the TCRdist pipeline. In a later analysis, each TCR beta chain was defined by its CDR3 amino acid sequence together with its V-gene family, and reads lacking a unique V-gene family were excluded. To address suspected cross-contamination and a sequencing artifact, a later analysis removed roughly 580 highly shared, low-generation-probability nucleotide sequences. In a later analysis, a clonal expansion index for each public chain was calculated from normalized within-repertoire ranks of inferred template counts. A later analysis computed generation probabilities with a VDJ recombination model fitted to out-of-frame rearrangements, and checked the results against IGoR. Hypergeometric tests were used in a later analysis to score TCR-TCR, TCR-HLA and TCR-CMV co-occurrence, with a repertoire-size bias correction applied to the TCR pairs. To estimate false discovery rates, a later analysis permuted the HLA or CMV assignments 20 times. In a later analysis, co-occurring TCRs were grouped with DBSCAN, and TCRdist sequence similarity was added when clustering was performed within HLA-allele-positive subsets. For co-occurrence clustering, repertoires with fewer than 30,000 or more than 120,000 public chains were excluded, along with five repertoires with anomalous nucleotide sharing. TCRdb limited this immuneACCESS table to in-frame rearrangements with V and J called. A share of clones is missing; checked studies link under half to unresolved V genes, and the rest is unexplained. V and J calls plus clone size are reproduced from that table; the DNA served to infer D and trimming. In all, the sample holds 200,000 to 300,000 clones, and 82% of those were seen once. The ten largest clones represent 5.4% of the sample.

Recombination connected TRBV11-2 to TRBJ2-3; 7 bases in between match TRBD2. Sequenced input: PBMCs. The source of this sequence is a woman aged 40-49 years in good health and CMV-seropositive. The CDR3 protein: CASSLEVGRGKRDTQYF. The DNA reads TGTGCCAGCAGCTTAGAAGTGGGGCGGGGGAAGAGGGATACGCAGTATTTT.